Each of the 25 T cell receptor beta chains below was sequenced from the same sample in a study of shared clonotypes between healthy human individuals. Measured with immunoSEQ multiplex PCR; TCRdb has only the in-frame clones, and not every one. The data hold roughly 2.5 million clones, with more than 80% observed a single time. The material sequenced was naive CD4+ T cells sorted from blood. Subset reported: CD45RA+ positively selected. These receptors originate from a man between 18 and 35 years old in good health.

V usage is TRBV27 and J usage is TRBJ1-5; the D gene is possibly TRBD1 (5 bases). V was shortened by 2 bases and J by 4 bases, with 18 bases between the two germline ends. Germline loops: CDR1 MNHEY, CDR2 SMNVEV (reference sequence). The CDR3 spans 17 residues. DNA for the CDR3: TGTGCCAGCAGTTTAGGTAGCGGGGCCAGGTCTAATCAGCCCCAGCATTTT. This gives the protein CASSLGSGARSNQPQHF.

The chain is built from TRBV7-9 and TRBJ1-3; D gene uncertain. This CDR3 is 13 amino acids long. V gave up 4 bases and J gave up 4 bases, with 8 bases separating them. Germline V gene sequence: CDR1 SEHNR, CDR2 FQNEAQ (reference sequence). CDR3 amino acids: CASSSGKGNTIYF. CDR3 bases: TGTGCCAGCAGCTCGGGCAAAGGAAACACCATATATTTT.

This chain connects TRBV6-6 to TRBJ2-1; 8 nucleotides align to TRBD1. From germline, CDR1 is MNHNY and CDR2 SVGAGI (reference sequence). Germline trimming cut 2 bases from V and 2 bases from J; bases unmatched to any gene: 5. The CDR3 totals 16 residues. The CDR3 DNA reads as TGTGCCAGCAGTTACGTTTCAGGGGGCACCTACAATGAGCAGTTCTTC. It encodes CASSYVSGGTYNEQFF.

The V and J genes are TRBV9 and TRBJ2-5; weak D call: TRBD1 (5 bases). This CDR3 region has 14 residues. Trimming pared 1 base from V and 2 bases from J, leaving 9 bases between. Germline values: CDR1 SGDLS, CDR2 YYNGEE. The CDR3 DNA follows: TGTGCCAGCAGCGTAACAGGTGTACAAGAGACCCAGTACTTC. Translated, it gives CASSVTGVQETQYF. The whole variable domain, remainder taken from reference TRBV9 and TRBJ2-5, is DSGVTQTPKHLITATGQRVTLRCSPRSGDLSVYWYQQSLDQGLQFLIQYYNGEERAKGNILERFSAQQFPDLHSELNLSSLELGDSALYFCASSVTGVQETQYFGPGTRLLVL.

CDR3 region: CASSGGVFDTQYF. Here the CDR3 DNA reads TGTGCCAGCAGTGGGGGTGTCTTTGATACGCAGTATTTT. V and J are TRBV28 and TRBJ2-3; D may match TRBD1 or TRBD2 (5 bases each). Trimming took 5 bases from V and 6 from J, leaving 12 bases between them. This CDR3 contains 13 residues. Germline V gives CDR1 MDHEN, CDR2 SYDVKM.

The chain has TRBV5-1 and TRBJ2-6, with a tentative D call TRBD2 (5 bases). This CDR3 spans 17 amino acids. The V and J ends lost 2 bases and 0 bases respectively, with 12 bases between them. Germline assignment: CDR1 SGHRS and CDR2 YFSETQ. The CDR3 reads CASSLKWESSGANVLTF. The CDR3 bases are TGCGCCAGCAGCTTAAAGTGGGAGAGCTCTGGGGCCAACGTCCTGACTTTC.

The V gene is TRBV6-1, the J gene TRBJ2-7, with D perhaps matching TRBD1 (6 bases). Trimming took 8 bases from V and 0 from J, leaving 14 bases between them. The CDR3 loop spans 14 amino acids. Germline CDR1 reads MNHNS; CDR2 reads SASEGT. DNA for the CDR3: TGTGCCAGCGAACAGGGTTCCAGCTCCTACGAGCAGTACTTC. It translates to CASEQGSSSYEQYF.

The V and J genes are TRBV5-1 and TRBJ2-6; no definite D call. Looked up from germline, CDR1 is SGHRS and CDR2 is YFSETQ. Trimming pared 2 bases from V and 0 bases from J, leaving 15 bases between. The CDR3 loop spans 18 amino acids. The CDR3 sequence is CASSLGQPQNSGANVLTF. CDR3 coding DNA: TGCGCCAGCAGCTTAGGGCAACCGCAGAACTCTGGGGCCAACGTCCTGACTTTC.

The V and J genes are TRBV10-3 and TRBJ2-1, with TRBD1 matching 12 bases. The CDR3 has 15 residues. Germline-derived CDR1 and CDR2 are ENHRY and SYGVKD. The ends lost 6 bases at V and 8 bases at J; junction bases unmatched: 8. This chain's CDR3 is CAIRPGDRGRDEQFF. As DNA, the CDR3 is TGTGCCATCAGACCCGGGGACAGGGGGCGCGATGAGCAGTTCTTC.

This clone has a single count. The V gene is TRBV7-9, the J gene TRBJ2-1, with D possibly matching TRBD1 (5 bases). The CDR3 totals 13 residues. Trimming removed 5 bases from V and 6 bases from J, with 11 bases in between. Germline V gene data show CDR1 as SEHNR and CDR2 as FQNEAQ (reference sequence). CDR3: CASSLPGSNEQFF. The CDR3 bases are TGTGCCAGCAGCCTGCCAGGGTCCAATGAGCAGTTCTTC.

The chain joins TRBV2 to TRBJ2-3; possibly TRBD1 for D (5 bases). The CDR3 is made up of 15 amino acids. CDR1 and CDR2 (germline): SNHLY, FYNNEI. Trimming took off 4 bases at V and 1 base at J, with 12 bases between the two ends. CDR3 bases: TGTGCCAGCAGTGCGTTTCAGGGCCGCACAGATACGCAGTATTTT. It yields the protein CASSAFQGRTDTQYF.

The chain is built from TRBV5-1 and TRBJ1-5, with D perhaps matching TRBD1 (6 bases). CDR3 size: 15 residues. Trimming pared 7 bases from V and 0 bases from J, leaving 14 bases between. CDR1 and CDR2 from the germline V gene are SGHRS and YFSETQ. For the CDR3, the DNA is TGCGCCAGCTCAGGGGCGGATTTTAGCAATCAGCCCCAGCATTTT. Its translation is CASSGADFSNQPQHF.

Comments on this clone: The junction departs from germline at one end; a sequencing error may be responsible. J is TRBJ2-4 and V is TRBV7-6; D may be TRBD1 or TRBD2 (6 bases each). Germline CDR1 is SGHVS and CDR2 is FNYEAQ. CDR3 size: 16 residues. The CDR3, as DNA: TGTGCCAGCAGCTTAGCGCCGCCGGGGGCCATAAACATTCAGTACTTC. As protein: CASSLAPPGAINIQYF.

This chain links TRBV7-9 with TRBJ2-5, with TRBD2 identical over 13 bases. With 0 bases clipped from V and 4 bases from J, the junction kept 11 bases outside the gene matches. Germline V gene lookup returns CDR1 SEHNR and CDR2 FQNEAQ (reference sequence). The CDR3 runs to 19 residues. The CDR3 spells CASSLAGGLAGVTPETQYF. As DNA, the CDR3 is TGTGCCAGCAGCTTAGCGGGCGGACTAGCGGGGGTAACCCCAGAGACCCAGTACTTC.

V and J are TRBV18 and TRBJ1-5, with D unresolved. The CDR3 contains 14 residues. Trimming took 1 base from V and 5 from J, leaving 9 bases between them. Germline V gene data show CDR1 as KGHSH and CDR2 as LQKENI. The CDR3 here is CASSPQRADQPQHF. In DNA form, the CDR3 reads TGTGCCAGCTCACCACAAAGAGCTGATCAGCCCCAGCATTTT. Full variable domain (missing parts from reference TRBV18 and TRBJ1-5): NAGVMQNPRHLVRRRGQEARLRCSPMKGHSHVYWYRQLPEEGLKFMVYLQKENIIDESGMPKERFSAEFPKEGPSILRIQQVVRGDSAAYFCASSPQRADQPQHFGDGTRLSIL.

This clone appeared once. The sample has other DNA sequences that encode this CDR3 too. V gene TRBV30 combines with J gene TRBJ1-4; possible D gene TRBD1, 5 bases. This CDR3 has 13 amino acids. From germline, CDR1 is GTSNPN and CDR2 SVGIG (reference sequence). Trimming left V 0 bases short and J 7 bases short, with 9 bases between. CDR3 coding DNA: TGTGCCTGGAGTGTTGGGGCCGGTGAAAAACTGTTTTTT. Protein sequence: CAWSVGAGEKLFF.

The V and J genes are TRBV6-6 and TRBJ1-1; tentative D call: TRBD1 (5 bases). Germline CDR1 is MNHNY and CDR2 is SVGAGI (reference sequence). CDR3 length equals 15 residues. V lost 5 bases and J 1 base, leaving 14 bases between the germline ends. Here the CDR3 DNA reads TGTGCCAGCAGTGATATTCAGGGCCGGAACACTGAAGCTTTCTTT. This sequence encodes CASSDIQGRNTEAFF.

The V call is TRBV2, the J call TRBJ2-7; the match to TRBD1 covers 10 bases. V was clipped by 7 bases and J by 6 bases; unmatched bases: 15. The CDR3 is 16 amino acids. The germline V gene encodes CDR1 SNHLY and CDR2 FYNNEI. The CDR3 DNA sequence: TGTGCCAGCACCCTAAATGGGGGACAGGGGCGCAGCGAGCAGTACTTC. Its protein product is CASTLNGGQGRSEQYF.

V gene TRBV19 combines with J gene TRBJ2-2, with D possibly matching TRBD2 (7 bases). Trimming cost V 10 bases and J 0 bases, with 12 bases left between them. CDR3 length: 14 residues. The germline CDR1 and CDR2 sequences are LNHDA and SQIVND (reference sequence). DNA of the CDR3: TGTGCCACCAGGGAGGGGGCGAACACCGGGGAGCTGTTTTTT. It codes for CATREGANTGELFF.

The V gene is TRBV7-2, the J gene TRBJ2-5, with D tentatively TRBD1 (7 bases). The CDR3 length is 15 residues. The V gene lost 6 bases and the J gene lost 1 base, with 15 bases spanning the gap. Looked up from germline, CDR1 is SGHTA and CDR2 is FQGNSA. The CDR3, as DNA: TGTGCCAGCAGGGGGGGCGGGACAGCCCAAGAGACCCAGTACTTC. Translation: CASRGGGTAQETQYF.

The chain recombines TRBV6-5 with TRBJ2-3; 8 nucleotides match TRBD1. The CDR3 totals 14 residues. Germline V lookup: CDR1 MNHEY, CDR2 SVGAGI. V lost 8 bases, J lost 6 bases, and 10 bases stayed unmatched. DNA for the CDR3: TGTGCCAGCGGCGACGGGACAGGTCTTGATACGCAGTATTTT. Translation: CASGDGTGLDTQYF.

J is TRBJ1-2 and V is TRBV29-1, with D unclear. V was cut by 4 bases and J by 3 bases, with 9 bases left in between. The CDR3 totals 12 residues. Germline V gene data show CDR1 as SQVTM and CDR2 as ANQGSEA. The CDR3 nucleotides read TGCAGCGTTGTTCAGGCAGACTATGGCTACACCTTC. Translating it yields CSVVQADYGYTF.

CDR3 sequence reads: CASSRGATTDTQYF. CDR3 nucleotide sequence: TGTGCCAGTTCCAGGGGGGCCACCACAGATACGCAGTATTTT. The chain combines TRBV19 with TRBJ2-3; possibly TRBD1 for D (7 bases). The CDR3 runs 14 residues. Per germline, CDR1 LNHDA and CDR2 SQIVND (reference sequence). Trimming pared 8 bases from V and 2 bases from J, leaving 14 bases between.

This clone was seen a handful of times. The chain carries TRBV29-1 and TRBJ1-2; weak D call: TRBD1 (6 bases). CDR1 and CDR2 from the germline V gene are SQVTM and ANQGSEA. This CDR3 is 13 amino acids long. V lost 3 bases to trimming and J lost 4 bases, with 12 bases between them. The CDR3 region has the DNA TGCAGCGTTGAGGGGGGCATCGGCTATGGCTACACCTTC. As protein: CSVEGGIGYGYTF.

DNA of the CDR3: TGTGCCAGCAGTGATGGAGGGAGGAAGACAGATACGCAGTATTTT. It encodes CASSDGGRKTDTQYF. The chain uses TRBV6-1 and TRBJ2-3; tentatively, D is TRBD2 (6 bases). CDR3 length: 15 amino acids. Trimming pared 3 bases from V and 3 bases from J, leaving 13 bases between. Germline V CDR1 and CDR2: MNHNS, SASEGT.